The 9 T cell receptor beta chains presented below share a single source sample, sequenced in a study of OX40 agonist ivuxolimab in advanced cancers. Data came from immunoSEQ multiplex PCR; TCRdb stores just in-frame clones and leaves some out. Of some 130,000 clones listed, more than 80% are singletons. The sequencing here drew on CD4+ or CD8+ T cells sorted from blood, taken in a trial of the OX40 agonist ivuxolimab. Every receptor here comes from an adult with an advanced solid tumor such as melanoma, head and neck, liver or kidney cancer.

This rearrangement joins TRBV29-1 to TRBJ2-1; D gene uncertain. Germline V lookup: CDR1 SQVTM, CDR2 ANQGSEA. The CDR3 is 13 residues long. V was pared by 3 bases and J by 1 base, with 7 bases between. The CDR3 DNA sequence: TGCAGCGTTGAGGTGGGGTCCTACAATGAGCAGTTCTTC. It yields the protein CSVEVGSYNEQFF.

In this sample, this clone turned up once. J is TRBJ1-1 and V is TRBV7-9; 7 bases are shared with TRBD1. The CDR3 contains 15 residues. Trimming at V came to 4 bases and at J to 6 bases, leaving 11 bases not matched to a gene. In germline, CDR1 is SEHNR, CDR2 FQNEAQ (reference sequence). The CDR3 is CASSSGPRGDAEAFF. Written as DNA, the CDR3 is TGTGCCAGCAGCTCAGGGCCCAGGGGGGACGCTGAAGCTTTCTTT.

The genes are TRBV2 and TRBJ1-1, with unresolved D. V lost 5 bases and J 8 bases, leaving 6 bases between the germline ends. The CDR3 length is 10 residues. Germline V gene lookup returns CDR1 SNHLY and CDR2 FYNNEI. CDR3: CASSIGEAFF. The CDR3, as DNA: TGTGCCAGCAGTATCGGAGAAGCTTTCTTT.

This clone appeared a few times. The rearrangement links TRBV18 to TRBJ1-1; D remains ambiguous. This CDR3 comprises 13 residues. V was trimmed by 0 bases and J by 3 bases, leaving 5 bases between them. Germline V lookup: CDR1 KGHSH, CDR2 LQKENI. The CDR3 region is CASSPPRDTEAFF. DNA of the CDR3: TGTGCCAGCTCACCACCGAGAGACACTGAAGCTTTCTTT.

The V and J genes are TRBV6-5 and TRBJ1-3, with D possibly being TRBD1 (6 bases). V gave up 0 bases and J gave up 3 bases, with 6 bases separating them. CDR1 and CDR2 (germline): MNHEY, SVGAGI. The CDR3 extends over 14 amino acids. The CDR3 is CASSYSGGGNTIYF. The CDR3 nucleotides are TGTGCCAGCAGTTACTCAGGGGGTGGAAACACCATATATTTT.

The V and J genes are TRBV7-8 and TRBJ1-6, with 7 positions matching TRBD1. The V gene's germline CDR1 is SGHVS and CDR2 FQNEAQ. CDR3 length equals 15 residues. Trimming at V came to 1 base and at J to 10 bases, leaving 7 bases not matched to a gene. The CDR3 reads CASSLDGTATSPLHF. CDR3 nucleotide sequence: TGTGCCAGCAGCTTAGATGGGACAGCGACATCACCCCTCCACTTT. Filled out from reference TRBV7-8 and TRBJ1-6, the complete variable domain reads GAGVSQSPRYKVAKRGQDVALRCDPISGHVSLFWYQQALGQGPEFLTYFQNEAQLDKSGLPSDRFFAERPEGSVSTLKIQRTQQEDSAVYLCASSLDGTATSPLHFGNGTRLTVT.

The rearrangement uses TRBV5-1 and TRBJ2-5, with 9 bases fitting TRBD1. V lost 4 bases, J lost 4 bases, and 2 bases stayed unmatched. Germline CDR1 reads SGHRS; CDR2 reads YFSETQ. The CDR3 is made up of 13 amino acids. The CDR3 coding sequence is TGCGCCAGCAGCCCGGGACAGGGAGAGACCCAGTACTTC. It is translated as CASSPGQGETQYF.

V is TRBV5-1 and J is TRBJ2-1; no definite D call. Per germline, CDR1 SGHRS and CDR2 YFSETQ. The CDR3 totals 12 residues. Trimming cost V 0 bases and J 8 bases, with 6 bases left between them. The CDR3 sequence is CASSLDVHEQFF. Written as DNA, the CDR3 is TGCGCCAGCAGCTTGGATGTACATGAGCAGTTCTTC.

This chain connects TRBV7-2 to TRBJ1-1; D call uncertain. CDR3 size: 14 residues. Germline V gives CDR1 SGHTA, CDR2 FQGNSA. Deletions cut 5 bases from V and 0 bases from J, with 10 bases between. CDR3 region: CASSAQMMNTEAFF. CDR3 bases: TGTGCCAGCAGCGCTCAGATGATGAACACTGAAGCTTTCTTT.